This entry features one T cell receptor (beta chain) sequence. Its antigen remains unidentified. The source of the sample is a study of CXCR3-negative and CXCR3-positive naive CD8 T cells. Study-level points and caveats: Hydrophobicity of TRB CDR3s was greater in CXCR3-positive naive cells than in CXCR3-negative naive cells.

In preparing the TRB cDNA libraries, 5' RACE with UMI labels was used. TCRdb reprocessed the 5' RACE reads, keeping one entry per CDR3 protein, no DNA. In all, the sample yields about 70,000 distinct CDR3 sequences. The length of the CDR3 is 14 residues. Sequencing was performed on naive CXCR3+ CD8+ T cells from blood. Subset described: CD45RO-CCR7+CD27+CD95- naive CD8+ T cells expressing CXCR3 (TNR3+). This chain connects TRBV12-3 or TRBV12-4 to TRBJ2-5; TCRdb proposes TRBD2, but this gene call is untestable without DNA. The receptor was isolated from a human donor in good health. Some clones in this sample may be carry-over from other donors' samples. CDR3: CASSFTSGTETQYF.